This TCR beta chain was found in a study of blood T cell repertoires in COVID-19. Clones were sequenced by immunoSEQ multiplex PCR, and TCRdb holds only the in-frame ones, with some missing. There are about 240,000 clones in the sample; over 80% occur only once, and roughly 1.9% lies in the top ten. The V end was cut by 5 bases, the J end by 8 bases, with 12 bases between. The CDR3 length is 13 residues. Germline CDR1 reads SGHTA; CDR2 reads FQGTGA. This chain uses TRBV7-3 with TRBJ1-4, with D tentatively TRBD1 (5 bases). The TCR comes from a man under 40 who had recovered from COVID-19. Sequenced: peripheral blood. This chain's CDR3 is CASSQSRGEKLFF. The CDR3 bases are TGTGCCAGCAGCCAGAGCCGGGGGGAAAAACTGTTTTTT.